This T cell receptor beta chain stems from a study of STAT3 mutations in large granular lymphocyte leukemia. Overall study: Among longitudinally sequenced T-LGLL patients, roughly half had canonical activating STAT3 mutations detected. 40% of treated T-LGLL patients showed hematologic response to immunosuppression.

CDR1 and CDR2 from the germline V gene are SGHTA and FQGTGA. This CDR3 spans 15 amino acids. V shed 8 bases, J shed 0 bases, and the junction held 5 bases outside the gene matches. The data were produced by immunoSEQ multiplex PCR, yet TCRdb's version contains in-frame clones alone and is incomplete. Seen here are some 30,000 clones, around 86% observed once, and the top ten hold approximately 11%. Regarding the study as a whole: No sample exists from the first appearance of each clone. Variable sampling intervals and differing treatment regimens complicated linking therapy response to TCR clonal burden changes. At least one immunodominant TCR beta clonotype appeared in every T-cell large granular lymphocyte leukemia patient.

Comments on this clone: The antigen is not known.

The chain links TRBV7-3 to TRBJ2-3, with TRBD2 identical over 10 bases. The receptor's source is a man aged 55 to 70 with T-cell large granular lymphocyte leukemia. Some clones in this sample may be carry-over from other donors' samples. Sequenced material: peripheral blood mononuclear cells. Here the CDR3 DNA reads TGTGCCAGCGGTAAGACTAGCGGGAGCACAGATACGCAGTATTTT. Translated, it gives CASGKTSGSTDTQYF.